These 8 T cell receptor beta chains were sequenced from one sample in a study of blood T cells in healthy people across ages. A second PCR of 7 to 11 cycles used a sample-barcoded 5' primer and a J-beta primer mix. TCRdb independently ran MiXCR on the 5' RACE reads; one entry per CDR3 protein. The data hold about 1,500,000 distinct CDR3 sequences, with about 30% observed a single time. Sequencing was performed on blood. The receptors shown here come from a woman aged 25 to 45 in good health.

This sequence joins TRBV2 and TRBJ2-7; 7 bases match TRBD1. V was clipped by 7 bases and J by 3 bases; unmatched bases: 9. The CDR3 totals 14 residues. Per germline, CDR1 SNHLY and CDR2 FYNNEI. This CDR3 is CASTNHRDSYEQYF. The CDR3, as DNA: TGTGCCAGCACTAACCACAGGGACAGCTACGAGCAGTACTTC.

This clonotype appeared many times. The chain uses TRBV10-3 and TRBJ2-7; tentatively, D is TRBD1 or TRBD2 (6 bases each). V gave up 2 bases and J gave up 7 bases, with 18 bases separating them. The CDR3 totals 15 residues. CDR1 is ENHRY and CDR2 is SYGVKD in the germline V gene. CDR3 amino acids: CAISERGAPTGEQYF. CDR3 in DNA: TGTGCCATCAGTGAGAGGGGGGCGCCTACTGGAGAGCAGTACTTC.

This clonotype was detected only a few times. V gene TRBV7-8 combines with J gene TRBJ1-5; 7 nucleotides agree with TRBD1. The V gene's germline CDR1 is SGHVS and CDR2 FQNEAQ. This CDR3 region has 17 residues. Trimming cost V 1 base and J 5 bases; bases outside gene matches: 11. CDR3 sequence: CASSLVLADREDQPQHF. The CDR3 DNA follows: TGTGCCAGCAGCTTAGTTTTAGCAGACAGGGAAGATCAGCCCCAGCATTTT.

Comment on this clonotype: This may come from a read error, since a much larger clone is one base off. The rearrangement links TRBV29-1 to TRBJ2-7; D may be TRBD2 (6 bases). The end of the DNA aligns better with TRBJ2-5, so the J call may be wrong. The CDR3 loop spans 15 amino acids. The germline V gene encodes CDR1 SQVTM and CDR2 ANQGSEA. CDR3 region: CGVERDLGAGETQYF. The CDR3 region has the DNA TGCGGCGTTGAAAGAGATCTAGGAGCGGGAGAGACCCAGTACTTC.

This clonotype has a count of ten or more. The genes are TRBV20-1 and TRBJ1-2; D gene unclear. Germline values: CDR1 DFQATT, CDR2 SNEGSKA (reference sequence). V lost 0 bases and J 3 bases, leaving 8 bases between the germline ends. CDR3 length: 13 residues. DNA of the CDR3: TGCAGTGCTAGAGAGGAACCTCACTATGGCTACACCTTC. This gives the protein CSAREEPHYGYTF.

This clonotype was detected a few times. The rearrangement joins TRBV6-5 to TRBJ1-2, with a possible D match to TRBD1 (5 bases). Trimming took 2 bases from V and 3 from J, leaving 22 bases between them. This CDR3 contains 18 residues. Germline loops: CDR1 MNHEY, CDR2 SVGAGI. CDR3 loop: CASSYLPAGQRTYYGYTF. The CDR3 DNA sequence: TGTGCCAGCAGTTACCTCCCGGCAGGGCAGCGTACTTACTATGGCTACACCTTC.

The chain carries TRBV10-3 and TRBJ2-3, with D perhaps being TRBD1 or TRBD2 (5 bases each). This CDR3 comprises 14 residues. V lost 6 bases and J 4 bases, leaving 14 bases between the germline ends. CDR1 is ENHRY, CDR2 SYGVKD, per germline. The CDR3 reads CAIRGVAPADTQYF. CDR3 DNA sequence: TGTGCCATCAGGGGGGTGGCGCCCGCAGATACGCAGTATTTT.

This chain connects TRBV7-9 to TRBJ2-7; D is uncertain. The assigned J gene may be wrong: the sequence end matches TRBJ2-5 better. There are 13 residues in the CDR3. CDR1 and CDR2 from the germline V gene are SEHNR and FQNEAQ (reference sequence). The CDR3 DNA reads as TGTGCCAGCAGCTTCCGGATCAGCGAGACCCAGTACTTC. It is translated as CASSFRISETQYF.